This TCR beta chain comes out of a study of CD8 T cells in ankylosing spondylitis. TCRdb reprocessed the 5' RACE reads with MiXCR, giving one entry per CDR3 protein. There are 200,000 to 250,000 distinct CDR3 sequences in the sample; around 16% occur only once, and about 42% lies in the top ten. This clonotype was seen at least ten times. Its matching antigen is unknown. Regarding the study as a whole: There was a TCR beta motif, made of eight highly homologous variants, that appeared characteristic of ankylosing spondylitis blood.

This receptor was obtained from a male donor with ankylosing spondylitis. Material for sequencing was blood, either unsorted or a sorted T cell fraction (not recorded which).

The CDR3 here is CASSSTDPTYNEQFF. CDR3 DNA sequence: TGTGCCAGCAGTTCGACAGACCCTACCTACAATGAGCAGTTCTTC. This chain links TRBV27 with TRBJ2-1; a weak D match, TRBD1 (5 bases). V lost 4 bases to trimming and J lost 2 bases, with 12 bases between them. This CDR3 contains 15 residues. The germline gives CDR1 MNHEY, CDR2 SMNVEV (reference sequence).